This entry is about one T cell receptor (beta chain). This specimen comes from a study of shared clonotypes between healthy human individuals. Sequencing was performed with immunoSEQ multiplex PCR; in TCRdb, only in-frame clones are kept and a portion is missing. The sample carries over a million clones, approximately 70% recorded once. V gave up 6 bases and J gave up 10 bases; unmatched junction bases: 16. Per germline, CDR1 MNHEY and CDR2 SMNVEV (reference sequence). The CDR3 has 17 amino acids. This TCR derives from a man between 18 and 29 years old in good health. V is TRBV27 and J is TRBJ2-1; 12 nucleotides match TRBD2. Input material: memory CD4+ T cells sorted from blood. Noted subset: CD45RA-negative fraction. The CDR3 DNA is TGTGCCAGCAGCTTAGGACTAGCGGGATCCCCGTGGGAGGAGCAGTTCTTC. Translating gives CASSLGLAGSPWEEQFF.